Sequencing of this T cell receptor beta chain was carried out in a study of T cell responses to AZD1222 COVID-19 vaccine. The CDR3 length is 16 residues. V lost 4 bases and J lost 0, with 15 bases in between. The V gene's germline CDR1 is SGHVT and CDR2 SQSDAQ. Regarding the study as a whole: Donors were mostly white British, more females; clonal diversity possibly underestimated. Baseline seropositives among AZD1222 recipients totaled only five to seven. Two AZD1222 administrations were followed by greater Spike-specific TCR breadth and depth.

In this sample, this clone turned up a few times. Its specificity is not known. The repertoire was sequenced with immunoSEQ multiplex PCR; TCRdb's copy has only in-frame clones and lacks some. The data show some 150,000 clones, about 92% seen once. V usage is TRBV7-4 and J usage is TRBJ1-1, with a tentative D call TRBD1 (5 bases). The sample in question was peripheral blood, obtained on day 0 of AZD1222 vaccination. This TCR derives from an adult in good health. The CDR3 region has the DNA TGTGCCAGCAGCTCGGATGCTGGGGGACTGAACACTGAAGCTTTCTTT. This translates into CASSSDAGGLNTEAFF.